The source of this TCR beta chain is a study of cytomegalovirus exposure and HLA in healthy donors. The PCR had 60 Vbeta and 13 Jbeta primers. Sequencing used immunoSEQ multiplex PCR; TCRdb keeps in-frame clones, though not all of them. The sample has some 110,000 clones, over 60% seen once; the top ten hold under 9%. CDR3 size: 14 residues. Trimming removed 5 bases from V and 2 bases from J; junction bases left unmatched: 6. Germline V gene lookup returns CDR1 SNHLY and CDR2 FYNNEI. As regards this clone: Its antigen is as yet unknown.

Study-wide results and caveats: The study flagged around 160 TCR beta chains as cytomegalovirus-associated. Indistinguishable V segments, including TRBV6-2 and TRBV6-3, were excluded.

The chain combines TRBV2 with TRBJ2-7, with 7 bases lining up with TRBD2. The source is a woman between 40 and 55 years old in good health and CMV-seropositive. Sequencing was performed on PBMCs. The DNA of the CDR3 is TGTGCCAGCAGTTTTGAGGGAGGGGCCTACGAGCAGTACTTC. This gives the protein CASSFEGGAYEQYF.